One sample yielded the 21 T cell receptor beta chains listed below, sequenced in a study of blood T cell repertoires in COVID-19. TCRdb's table, derived via immunoSEQ multiplex PCR, lists solely in-frame clones and lacks some. The sample holds roughly 250,000 clones, 84% seen once. Sequencing was carried out using peripheral blood. The receptors shown here come from a human donor in a cohort sampled during active COVID-19.

The V and J genes are TRBV28 and TRBJ2-7, with TRBD1 matching 8 bases. The V segment lost 2 bases and the J segment 5 bases; nucleotides outside the gene matches: 14. This CDR3 spans 17 amino acids. Germline values: CDR1 MDHEN, CDR2 SYDVKM. The CDR3 bases are TGTGCCAGCAGTTTACGATCGTCCGGCAGGGGGCAAGACGAGCAGTACTTC. Amino acid sequence: CASSLRSSGRGQDEQYF.

J is TRBJ2-5 and V is TRBV7-4, with 9 bases fitting TRBD1. This CDR3 is 15 amino acids long. J lost 4 bases, V lost 3 bases, and 6 bases had no gene match. Germline V gives CDR1 SGHVT, CDR2 SQSDAQ. CDR3 coding DNA: TGTGCCAGCAGCTTCCGGGACAGGGTGGGAGAGACCCAGTACTTC. Residues: CASSFRDRVGETQYF.

V usage is TRBV9 and J usage is TRBJ2-1; D is uncertain. This CDR3 spans 14 amino acids. V was shortened by 0 bases and J by 7 bases, with 11 bases between the two germline ends. CDR1 and CDR2 from the germline V gene are SGDLS and YYNGEE. The CDR3 sequence: CASSVVPSNNEQFF. Written as DNA, the CDR3 is TGTGCCAGCAGCGTAGTACCCAGTAATAATGAGCAGTTCTTC.

The sample holds a few counts of this clone. The chain links TRBV5-4 to TRBJ2-2; 9 positions agree with TRBD2. J gave up 7 bases and V 5 bases, and 12 bases lay outside the gene matches. The CDR3 sequence is 16 residues long. Germline V gives CDR1 SGHNT, CDR2 YYREEE (reference sequence). The CDR3 reads CASRPIAGGPIGELFF. The CDR3 DNA reads as TGTGCCAGCAGGCCCATTGCGGGAGGGCCAATCGGGGAGCTGTTTTTT.

This chain connects TRBV25-1 to TRBJ1-2, with D tentatively TRBD1 (5 bases). The CDR3 spans 14 residues. In germline, CDR1 is MGHDK, CDR2 SYGVNS. The V and J ends lost 3 bases and 7 bases respectively, with 15 bases between them. CDR3 nucleotides: TGTGCCAGCAGTGATTCGGGGACTGGATCTGGCTACACCTTC. Its translation is CASSDSGTGSGYTF.

This chain links TRBV9 with TRBJ1-2, with D unclear. The ends were cut back, 6 bases at V and 7 bases at J, with 10 bases in the middle. Germline loops: CDR1 SGDLS, CDR2 YYNGEE. This CDR3 has 11 amino acids. The chain's CDR3 is CASTSLFGYTF. The CDR3 nucleotides are TGTGCCAGCACCTCCCTATTTGGCTACACCTTC.

The gene calls are TRBV27 and TRBJ1-2; 8 bases are shared with TRBD1. The CDR3 covers 19 residues. V lost 3 bases and J lost 0; bases outside the gene matches: 15. Per germline, CDR1 MNHEY and CDR2 SMNVEV (reference sequence). The CDR3 loop reads CASSFRSRGLGLANYGYTF. The CDR3, as DNA: TGTGCCAGCAGTTTCCGTTCCAGGGGGCTGGGTTTAGCTAACTATGGCTACACCTTC.

This clone was detected once. This chain connects TRBV2 to TRBJ1-2; 11 bases are shared with TRBD1. Germline trimming cut 7 bases from V and 7 bases from J; bases unmatched to any gene: 8. Germline V gives CDR1 SNHLY, CDR2 FYNNEI. The CDR3 length is 14 residues. This CDR3 reads CASIPDRGRGGYTF. CDR3 nucleotide sequence: TGTGCCAGCATTCCGGACAGGGGGCGCGGTGGCTACACCTTC.

V usage is TRBV27 and J usage is TRBJ2-7; TRBD2 matches 8 bases. The length of the CDR3 is 14 residues. Germline CDR1 and CDR2: MNHEY and SMNVEV (reference sequence). V trimming: 2 bases; J trimming: 4 bases; junction bases outside the gene matches: 4. The CDR3 here is CASSLGTSIYEQYF. CDR3 in DNA: TGTGCCAGCAGTTTAGGGACTAGTATTTACGAGCAGTACTTC.

The genes are TRBV4-2 and TRBJ1-2, with TRBD1 matching over 9 bases. Trimming took 4 bases from V and 8 from J; bases not matched to a gene: 11. This CDR3 spans 15 amino acids. Germline-derived CDR1 and CDR2 are LGHNA and YNFKEQ. The CDR3 bases are TGTGCCAGCAGCCTAGACCGGGACAGGGAGGAAGGCTACACCTTC. This codes for CASSLDRDREEGYTF.

The chain uses TRBV18 and TRBJ1-1, with D unclear. CDR1 is KGHSH, CDR2 LQKENI, per germline. V lost 0 bases and J lost 3, with 8 bases in between. The CDR3 contains 14 residues. CDR3 in amino acids: CASSPPWGDTEAFF. The CDR3 DNA is TGTGCCAGCTCACCACCTTGGGGAGACACTGAAGCTTTCTTT.

This clone was found a few times. The CDR3: CASSSESFRGYEQYF. CDR3 coding DNA: TGTGCCAGCAGTTCCGAGAGTTTCAGGGGCTACGAGCAGTACTTC. The gene calls are TRBV27 and TRBJ2-7; a weak D match, TRBD1 (6 bases). CDR3 length: 15 amino acids. Per germline, CDR1 MNHEY and CDR2 SMNVEV (reference sequence). Deletions cut 4 bases from V and 3 bases from J, with 16 bases between.

The chain's CDR3 is CASCPQTNSGNTIYF. The CDR3 nucleotides are TGTGCCAGCTGCCCGCAGACTAACTCTGGAAACACCATATATTTT. V and J are TRBV28 and TRBJ1-3; D is unresolved. The germline V gene encodes CDR1 MDHEN and CDR2 SYDVKM. V was clipped by 8 bases and J by 0 bases, with 14 bases between them. The CDR3 runs 15 residues. The full variable domain, its missing parts supplied by reference TRBV28 and TRBJ1-3, is DVKVTQSSRYLVKRTGEKVFLECVQDMDHENMFWYRQDPGLGLRLIYFSYDVKMKEKGDIPEGYSVSREKKERFSLILESASTNQTSMYLCASCPQTNSGNTIYFGEGSWLTVV.

The chain carries TRBV2 and TRBJ2-3; a weak D match, TRBD2 (5 bases). CDR3 size: 15 residues. Trimming shortened V by 4 bases and J by 0 bases, and 11 bases separated the two germline ends. Germline-derived CDR1 and CDR2 are SNHLY and FYNNEI. The CDR3 here is CASSVRVPSTDTQYF. The DNA of the CDR3 is TGTGCCAGCAGTGTGCGGGTCCCCAGCACAGATACGCAGTATTTT.

The chain joins TRBV7-9 to TRBJ2-1, with TRBD2 matching 9 bases. V was clipped by 4 bases and J by 7 bases; unmatched bases: 8. The germline V gene has CDR1 SEHNR and CDR2 FQNEAQ (reference sequence). This CDR3 region has 15 residues. The DNA for the CDR3 is TGTGCCAGCAGCTCGGCGGGGGGGCCGAGGAATGAGCAGTTCTTC. Its protein product is CASSSAGGPRNEQFF.

This clone was counted a few times. The DNA of the CDR3 is TGTGCCAGCAGCTTAAGACAGGGAAGCAATGAGCAGTTCTTC. This translates into CASSLRQGSNEQFF. The V gene is TRBV7-3, the J gene TRBJ2-1, with 7 positions matching TRBD1. Germline V gene sequence: CDR1 SGHTA, CDR2 FQGTGA. Trimming took 1 base from V and 6 from J; bases not matched to a gene: 3. The CDR3 has 14 amino acids.

The CDR3 loop is CASGSSRGGGAYGYTF. The CDR3 region has the DNA TGTGCCAGCGGGTCTTCTCGGGGAGGGGGTGCCTATGGCTACACCTTC. This chain joins TRBV5-8 and TRBJ1-2; a possible D gene is TRBD1 (6 bases). Germline V CDR1 and CDR2: SGHTS, YDEGEE. CDR3 length: 16 residues. Between the trimmed V and J ends, which lost 7 bases and 4 bases, there was a span of 23 bases.

CDR3 loop: CASSQGGYDYGYTF. CDR3 nucleotides: TGCGCCAGCAGCCAAGGGGGCTACGACTATGGCTACACCTTC. This chain uses TRBV4-1 with TRBJ1-2, with D possibly matching TRBD1 (5 bases). The V end was cut by 1 base, the J end by 3 bases, with 9 bases between. CDR3 length equals 14 residues. In germline, CDR1 is MGHRA, CDR2 YSYEKL.

The rearrangement uses TRBV6-2 or TRBV6-3 and TRBJ1-1, with D tentatively TRBD1 (5 bases). V was shortened by 2 bases and J by 1 base, with 11 bases between the two germline ends. The CDR3 runs 15 residues. Germline CDR1 MNHEY, CDR2 SVGEGT. CDR3 nucleotides: TGTGCCAGCAGTTACCCCCGGGGGGGGAACACTGAAGCTTTCTTT. Its protein is CASSYPRGGNTEAFF.

The chain is built from TRBV7-2 and TRBJ2-1; 9 nucleotides align to TRBD2. The V gene end was trimmed by 7 bases and the J gene end by 2 bases; junction bases not matched to a gene: 9. Per the germline V gene, CDR1 is SGHTA and CDR2 is FQGNSA. The CDR3 extends over 16 amino acids. DNA for the CDR3: TGTGCCAGCACAAAATTGGCGGGGGGGCCCTACAATGAGCAGTTCTTC. Amino acid sequence: CASTKLAGGPYNEQFF.

This clone was seen once. The chain couples TRBV10-3 to TRBJ1-1; D is perhaps TRBD1 (6 bases). Trimming removed 6 bases from V and 5 bases from J, with 16 bases in between. CDR3 length: 14 amino acids. Germline CDR1 is ENHRY and CDR2 is SYGVKD. The CDR3 loop reads CAIRETGWRTEAFF. The CDR3 nucleotides read TGTGCCATCAGGGAGACAGGATGGCGGACTGAAGCTTTCTTT.